This T cell receptor beta chain stems from a study of T-cell memory formation after mild COVID-19. Each CDR3 protein is one row after TCRdb ran MiXCR on the 5' RACE reads. Of 400,000 to 550,000 distinct CDR3 sequences listed, 25% were seen once; the top ten hold under 15%. Losses at the gene ends were 4 bases for V and 5 bases for J; bases not matched to a gene: 11. CDR3 length equals 15 residues. Germline CDR1 and CDR2: SGHRS and YFSETQ. The TCR sequence derives from an adult woman who had mild COVID-19 (a few samples of this study predate the infection). Cell type and time point are not known. V gene TRBV5-1 combines with J gene TRBJ1-1, with 7 bases that match TRBD1. The material sequenced was PBMCs or a T cell subset sorted from them (not recorded which). The CDR3 region has the DNA TGCGCCAGCAGCGAGATGACAGGGTATGGAACTGAAGCTTTCTTT. Its protein is CASSEMTGYGTEAFF.